This T cell receptor (beta chain) originates from a study of cytomegalovirus exposure and HLA in healthy donors. In the study overall: The platform used for the 110 or so validation repertoires matched that of the 650 to 750 first-cohort repertoires, a later analysis reported. Study-wide results and caveats: The finding came from a later analysis; first-cohort TCR clusters tended to co-occur in the 90 to 150 validation repertoires. The classifier reportedly diagnosed cytomegalovirus status with high sensitivity and specificity. There were a few CMV-associated chains whose specificity for CMV antigens was confirmed in vitro.

Here immunoSEQ multiplex PCR was the method, and the copy in TCRdb shows in-frame clones only, minus some. In the table there are about 360,000 clones, 86% of which are singletons. As for this clone: Its antigen remains unidentified.

V was clipped by 1 base and J by 3 bases; unmatched bases: 6. The CDR3 is made up of 18 amino acids. The germline V gene encodes CDR1 SGHKS and CDR2 YYEKEE (reference sequence). The sequencing sample was made of PBMCs. The receptor was derived from a woman aged 18-29 years in good health and CMV-seronegative. V is TRBV5-5 and J is TRBJ2-1; TRBD2 matches 14 bases. CDR3 loop: CASSLTGTSGGVYNEQFF. The CDR3 nucleotides read TGTGCCAGCAGCTTGACCGGGACTAGCGGGGGTGTCTACAATGAGCAGTTCTTC.